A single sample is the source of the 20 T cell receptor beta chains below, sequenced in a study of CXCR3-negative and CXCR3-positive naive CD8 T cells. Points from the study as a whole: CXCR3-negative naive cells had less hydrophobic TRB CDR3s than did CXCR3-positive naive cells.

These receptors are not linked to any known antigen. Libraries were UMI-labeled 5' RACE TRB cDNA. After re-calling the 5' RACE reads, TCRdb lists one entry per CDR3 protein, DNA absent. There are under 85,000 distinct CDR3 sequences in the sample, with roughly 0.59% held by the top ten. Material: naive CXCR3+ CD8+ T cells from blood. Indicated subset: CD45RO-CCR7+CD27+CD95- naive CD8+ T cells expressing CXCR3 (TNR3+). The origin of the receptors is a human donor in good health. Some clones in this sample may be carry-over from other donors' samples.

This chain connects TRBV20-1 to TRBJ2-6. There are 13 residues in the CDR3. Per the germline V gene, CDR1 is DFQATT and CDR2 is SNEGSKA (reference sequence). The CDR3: CSARFSGANVLTF.

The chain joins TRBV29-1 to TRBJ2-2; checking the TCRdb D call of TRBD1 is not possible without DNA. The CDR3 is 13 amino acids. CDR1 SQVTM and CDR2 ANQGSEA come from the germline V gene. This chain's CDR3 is CSSRTENTGELFF.

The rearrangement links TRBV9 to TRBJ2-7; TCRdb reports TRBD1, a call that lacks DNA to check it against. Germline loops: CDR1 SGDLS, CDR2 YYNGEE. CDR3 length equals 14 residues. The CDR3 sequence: CASSPWDMPYEQYF.

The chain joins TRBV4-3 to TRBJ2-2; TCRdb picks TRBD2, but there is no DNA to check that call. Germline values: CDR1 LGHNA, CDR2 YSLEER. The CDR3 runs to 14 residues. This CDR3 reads CASSQEGAPGELFF.

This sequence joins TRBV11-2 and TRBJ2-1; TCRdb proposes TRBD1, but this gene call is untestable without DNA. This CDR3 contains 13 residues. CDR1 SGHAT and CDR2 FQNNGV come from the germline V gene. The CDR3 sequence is CASSSSRGDEQFF.

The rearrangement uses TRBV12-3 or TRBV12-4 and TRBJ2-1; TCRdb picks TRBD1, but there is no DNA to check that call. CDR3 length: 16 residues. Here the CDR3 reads CASSLGFDEQEYGQFF.

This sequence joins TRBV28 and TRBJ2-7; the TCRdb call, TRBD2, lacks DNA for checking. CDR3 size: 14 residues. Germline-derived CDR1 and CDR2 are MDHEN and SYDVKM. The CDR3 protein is CASRIAGPSYEQYF.

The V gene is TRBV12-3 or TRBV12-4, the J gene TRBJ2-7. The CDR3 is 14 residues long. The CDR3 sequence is CASSLTEDSYEQYF.

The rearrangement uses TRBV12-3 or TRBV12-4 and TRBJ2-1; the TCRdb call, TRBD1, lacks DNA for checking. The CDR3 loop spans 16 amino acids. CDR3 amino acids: CATRGGQGYSWDEQFF.

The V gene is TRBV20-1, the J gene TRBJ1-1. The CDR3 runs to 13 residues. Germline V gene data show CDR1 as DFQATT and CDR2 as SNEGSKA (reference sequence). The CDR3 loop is CSASRLMNTEAFF.

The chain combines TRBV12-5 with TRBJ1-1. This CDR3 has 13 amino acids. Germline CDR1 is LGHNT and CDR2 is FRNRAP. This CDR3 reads CASGLWGNTEAFF. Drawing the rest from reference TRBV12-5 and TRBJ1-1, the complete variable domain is DARVTQTPRHKVTEMGQEVTMRCQPILGHNTVFWYRQTMMQGLELLAYFRNRAPLDDSGMPKDRFSAEMPDATLATLKIQPSEPRDSAVYFCASGLWGNTEAFFGQGTRLTVV.

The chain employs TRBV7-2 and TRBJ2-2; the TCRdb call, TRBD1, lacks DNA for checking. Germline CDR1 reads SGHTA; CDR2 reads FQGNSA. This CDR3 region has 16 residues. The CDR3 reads CASSLTGQGAAGELFF.

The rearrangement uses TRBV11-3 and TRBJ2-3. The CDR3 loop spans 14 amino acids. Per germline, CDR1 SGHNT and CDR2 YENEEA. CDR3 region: CASGLDPGSDTQYF.

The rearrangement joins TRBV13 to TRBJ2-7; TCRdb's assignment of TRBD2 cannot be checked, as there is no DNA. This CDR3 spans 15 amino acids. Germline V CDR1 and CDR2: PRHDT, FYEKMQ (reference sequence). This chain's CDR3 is CASSLTSGSSYEQYF.

The CDR3 spells CASSLTGANEQFF. The genes are TRBV5-1 and TRBJ2-1; the D gene TCRdb calls, TRBD1, cannot be checked with no DNA. Germline CDR1 reads SGHRS; CDR2 reads YFSETQ. The CDR3 length is 13 residues.

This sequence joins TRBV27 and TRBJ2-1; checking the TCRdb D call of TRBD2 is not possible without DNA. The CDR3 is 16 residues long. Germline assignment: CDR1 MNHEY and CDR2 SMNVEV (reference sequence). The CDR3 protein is CASSRKPSGSPIEQFF.

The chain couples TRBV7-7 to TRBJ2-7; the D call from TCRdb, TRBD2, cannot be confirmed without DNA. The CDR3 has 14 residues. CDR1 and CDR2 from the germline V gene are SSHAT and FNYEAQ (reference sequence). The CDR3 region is CASSSGLGSYEQYF.

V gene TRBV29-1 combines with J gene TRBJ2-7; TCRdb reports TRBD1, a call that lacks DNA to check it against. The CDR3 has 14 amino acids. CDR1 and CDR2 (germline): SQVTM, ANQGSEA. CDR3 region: CSVEIPGQAYEQYF.

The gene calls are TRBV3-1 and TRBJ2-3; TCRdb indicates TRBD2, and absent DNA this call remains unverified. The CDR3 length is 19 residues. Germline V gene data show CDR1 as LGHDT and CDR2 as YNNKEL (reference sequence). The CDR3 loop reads CASSQDGLAGDSSTDTQYF.

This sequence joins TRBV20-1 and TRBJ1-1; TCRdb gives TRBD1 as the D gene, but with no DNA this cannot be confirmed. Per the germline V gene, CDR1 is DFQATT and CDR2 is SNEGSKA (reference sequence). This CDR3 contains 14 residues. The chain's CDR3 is CSARGSAGGTEAFF.